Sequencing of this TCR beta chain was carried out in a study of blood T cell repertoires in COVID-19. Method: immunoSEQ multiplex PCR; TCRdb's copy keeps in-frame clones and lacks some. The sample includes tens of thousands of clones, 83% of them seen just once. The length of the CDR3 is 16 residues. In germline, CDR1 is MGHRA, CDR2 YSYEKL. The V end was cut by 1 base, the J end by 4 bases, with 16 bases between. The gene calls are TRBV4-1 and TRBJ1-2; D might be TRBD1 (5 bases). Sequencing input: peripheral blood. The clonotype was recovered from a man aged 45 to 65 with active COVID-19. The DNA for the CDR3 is TGCGCCAGCAGCCAAGCGGAGACAGAAGTGCGCTATGGCTACACCTTC. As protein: CASSQAETEVRYGYTF.